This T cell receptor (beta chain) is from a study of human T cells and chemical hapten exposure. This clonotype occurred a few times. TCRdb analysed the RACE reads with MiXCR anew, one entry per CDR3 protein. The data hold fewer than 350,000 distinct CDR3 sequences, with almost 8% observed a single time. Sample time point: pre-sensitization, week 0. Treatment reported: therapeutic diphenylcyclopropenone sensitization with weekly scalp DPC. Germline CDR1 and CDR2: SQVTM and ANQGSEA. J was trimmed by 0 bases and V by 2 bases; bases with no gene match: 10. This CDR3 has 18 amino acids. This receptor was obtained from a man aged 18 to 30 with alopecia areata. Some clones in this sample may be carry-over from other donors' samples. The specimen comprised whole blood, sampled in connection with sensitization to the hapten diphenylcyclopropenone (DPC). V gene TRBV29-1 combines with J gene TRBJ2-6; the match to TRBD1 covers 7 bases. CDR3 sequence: CSVELGQVTYSGANVLTF. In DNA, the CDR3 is TGCAGCGTTGAACTAGGACAGGTGACTTACTCTGGGGCCAACGTCCTGACTTTC. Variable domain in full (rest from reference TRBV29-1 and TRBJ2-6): SAVISQKPSRDICQRGTSLTIQCQVDSQVTMMFWYRQQPGQSLTLIATANQGSEATYESGFVIDKFPISRPNLTFSTLTVSNMSPEDSSIYLCSVELGQVTYSGANVLTFGAGSRLTVL.